Listed below are T cell receptor beta chains from one sample, sequenced in a study of blood T cell repertoires in COVID-19. The assay was immunoSEQ multiplex PCR, and TCRdb's table has in-frame clones only and misses some. This table holds around 340,000 clones, less than 90% found once. Sequencing input: peripheral blood. The receptors shown here come from an older woman with COVID-19, enrolled during active disease. CDR3s include the opening cysteine and the closing phenylalanine or tryptophan. Each record gives: V gene, D gene, clone size, J gene, CDR3 DNA, CDR3 protein. D genes are given only for firm matches. The size entry is marked missing in some rows and otherwise reads once, few, many or a size class.

>TRBV4-1|-|-|TRBJ2-7
TGCGCCAGCAGCCAAATTCTCCAGGGCCCCTACGGCGAGCAGTACTTC
CASSQILQGPYGEQYF
>TRBV5-4|-|-|TRBJ2-7
TGTGCCAGCAGCTTGGACAGGTCCGAGCAGTACTTC
CASSLDRSEQYF
>TRBV7-9|TRBD1|-|TRBJ1-1
TGTGCCAGCAGCTCCACGGGACAGGCTGAAGCTTTCTTT
CASSSTGQAEAFF
>TRBV4-2|-|-|TRBJ1-5
TGTGCCAGCAGCCAAGAACAAGATAGCAATCAGCCCCAGCATTTT
CASSQEQDSNQPQHF
>TRBV5-1|TRBD1|-|TRBJ1-4
TGCGCCAGCAGCTTGTCAGGACAGGGGGAGGAAAAACTGTTTTTT
CASSLSGQGEEKLFF
>TRBV12-3/TRBV12-4|TRBD1|-|TRBJ1-2
TGTGCCACCTTCGACAGGGGCGGTAGTGGCTACACCTTC
CATFDRGGSGYTF
>TRBV7-3|TRBD2|-|TRBJ2-3
TGTGCCAGCAGCTTAGGAACTAGCGGGGGGCAAATCTACACAGATACGCAGTATTTT
CASSLGTSGGQIYTDTQYF
>TRBV27|-|many|TRBJ1-1
TGTGCCAGCAGCCTCAACCGGGACACAGCAGAAGCTTTCTTT
CASSLNRDTAEAFF
>TRBV9|-|-|TRBJ1-1
TGTGCCAGCAGTTCGACAGGGAACACTGAAGCTTTCTTT
CASSSTGNTEAFF
>TRBV7-9|-|-|TRBJ1-2
TGTGCCAGCAGCCGAGCGACAGCCTGGGGCTATGGCTACACCTTC
CASSRATAWGYGYTF
>TRBV7-8|TRBD2|-|TRBJ2-1
TGTGCCAGCAGCTTAGCCCTAGCGGGGGGATTGAGGAACAATGAGCAGTTCTTC
CASSLALAGGLRNNEQFF
>TRBV13|TRBD2|-|TRBJ2-1
TGTGCCAGCAGCTCCGAGCGGGGAGGGGCCTACAATGAGCAGTTCTTC
CASSSERGGAYNEQFF
>TRBV6-5|-|-|TRBJ1-1
TGTGCCAGCAACTCGGAGAGGGTTGGCACTGAAGCTTTCTTT
CASNSERVGTEAFF
>TRBV18|-|once|TRBJ1-1
TGTGCCAGCTCCCTAGGGGCGGGGACTGAAGCTTTCTTT
CASSLGAGTEAFF
>TRBV7-2|-|-|TRBJ2-7
TGTGCCAGCAGCTTAGCGGGGGGTCAGACACTTTACGAGCAGTACTTC
CASSLAGGQTLYEQYF
>TRBV7-2|-|-|TRBJ1-3
TGTGCCAGCAGCTTACCCAGAAACACCATATATTTT
CASSLPRNTIYF
>TRBV30|-|-|TRBJ2-2
TGTGCCTGGAGTTCGGGACACCGGTATACCGGGGAGCTGTTTTTT
CAWSSGHRYTGELFF
>TRBV19|TRBD2|-|TRBJ2-1
TGTGCCAGTAGTATCGGACTAGCCCTTGGGAATGAGCAGTTCTTC
CASSIGLALGNEQFF
>TRBV25-1|TRBD2|-|TRBJ2-7
TGTGCCAGCAGTGCTAGCGGGGGGTCCTCCTACGAGCAGTACTTC
CASSASGGSSYEQYF
>TRBV30|TRBD1|-|TRBJ1-2
TGTGCCTGGGGACGACAGGGGGCCGGCTATGGCTACACCTTC
CAWGRQGAGYGYTF
>TRBV12-3/TRBV12-4|TRBD1|-|TRBJ1-2
TGTGCCAGCAGTCCGGACAGGTTCCGTGGCTACACCTTC
CASSPDRFRGYTF
>TRBV23-1|TRBD1|-|TRBJ2-5
TGCGCCAGCAGTCCACCCGGGACAGGGGGCACGGAGACCCAGTACTTC
CASSPPGTGGTETQYF
>TRBV5-4|TRBD1|-|TRBJ1-2
TGTGCCAGCAGCCCCGGAGGTCCAGACAGGGTCTATGGCTACACCTTC
CASSPGGPDRVYGYTF
>TRBV5-1|-|-|TRBJ2-7
TGCGCCAGCAGCTTGGGGAGATCGGGAGAGCAGTACTTC
CASSLGRSGEQYF
>TRBV4-3|-|-|TRBJ1-1
TGCGCCAGCAGCCAAGTTCTCCAGGGATCCACTGAAGCTTTCTTT
CASSQVLQGSTEAFF
>TRBV27|-|-|TRBJ2-3
TGTGCCAGCAGTTTAGGCCGACAACCAGATACGCAGTATTTT
CASSLGRQPDTQYF
>TRBV6-1|-|-|TRBJ1-1
TGTGCCAGCAGTGAGGTACAGGACACTGAAGCTTTCTTT
CASSEVQDTEAFF
>TRBV24-1|-|-|TRBJ1-1
TGTGCCACCAGTGATTCCCGGGTCAACACTGAAGCTTTCTTT
CATSDSRVNTEAFF
>TRBV6-2/TRBV6-3|TRBD1|-|TRBJ1-5
TGTGCCAGCAGTTACTCCCAGGGGGTTCAGCCCCAGCATTTT
CASSYSQGVQPQHF
>TRBV30|TRBD1|-|TRBJ1-2
TGTGCCTGGAGTCGACAGGGGTACAGCGCTAACTATGGCTACACCTTC
CAWSRQGYSANYGYTF
>TRBV14|TRBD1|-|TRBJ2-1
TGTGCCAGCAGCCTTAACTCGGGACAGGGGGCCCTCCATGAGCAGTTCTTC
CASSLNSGQGALHEQFF
>TRBV27|-|-|TRBJ2-3
TGTGCCAGCAGTCCCCCGGGGGGCCCAGATACGCAGTATTTT
CASSPPGGPDTQYF
>TRBV6-5|-|-|TRBJ2-3
TGTGCCAGCACCCACCCCGACAGGCGGACAGATACGCAGTATTTT
CASTHPDRRTDTQYF
>TRBV5-8|-|once|TRBJ1-2
TGTGCCAGCGAGGACAGAAGAGCTAACTATGGCTACACCTTC
CASEDRRANYGYTF
>TRBV10-3|-|once|TRBJ2-7
TGTGCCATCAGTGAGACAGGCCTTCAATTCGAGCAGTACTTC
CAISETGLQFEQYF
>TRBV7-9|TRBD1|-|TRBJ1-1
TGTGCCAGCAGCGGGACAGGGGGCGGCACTGAAGCTTTCTTT
CASSGTGGGTEAFF
>TRBV27|TRBD1|-|TRBJ1-1
TGTGCCAGCAGTTCCGACAGGGGTGTGGTTAGTCACACTGAAGCTTTCTTT
CASSSDRGVVSHTEAFF
>TRBV18|-|-|TRBJ2-7
TGTGCCAGCTCACCAGGCCATGGCTACGAGCAGTACTTC
CASSPGHGYEQYF